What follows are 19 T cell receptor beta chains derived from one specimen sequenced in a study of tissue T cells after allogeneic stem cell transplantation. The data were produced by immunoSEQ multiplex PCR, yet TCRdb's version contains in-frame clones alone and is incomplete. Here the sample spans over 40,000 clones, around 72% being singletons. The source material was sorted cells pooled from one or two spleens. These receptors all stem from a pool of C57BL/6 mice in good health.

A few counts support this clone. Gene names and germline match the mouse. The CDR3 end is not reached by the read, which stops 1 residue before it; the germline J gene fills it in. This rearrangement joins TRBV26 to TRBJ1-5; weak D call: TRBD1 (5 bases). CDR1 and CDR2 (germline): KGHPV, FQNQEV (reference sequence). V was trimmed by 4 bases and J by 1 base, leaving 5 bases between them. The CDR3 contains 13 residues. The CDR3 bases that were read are TGTGCCAGCAGTCAGGGGAACAACCAGGCTCCGCTT. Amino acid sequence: CASSQGNNQAPL. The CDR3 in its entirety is CASSQGNNQAPLF. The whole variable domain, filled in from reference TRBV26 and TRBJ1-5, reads NSKVIQTPRYLVKGQGQKAKMRCIPEKGHPVVFWYQQNKNNEFKFLINFQNQEVLQQIDMTEKRFSAECPSNSPCSLEIQSSEAGDSALYLCASSQGNNQAPLFGEGTRLSVL.

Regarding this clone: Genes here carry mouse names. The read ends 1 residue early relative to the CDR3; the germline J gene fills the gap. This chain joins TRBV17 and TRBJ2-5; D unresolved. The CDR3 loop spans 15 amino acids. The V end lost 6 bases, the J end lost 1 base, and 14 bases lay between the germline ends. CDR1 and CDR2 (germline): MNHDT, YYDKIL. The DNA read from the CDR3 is TGTGCTAGCAGCTTGGACGGGGTCTACCAAGACACCCAGTAC. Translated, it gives CASSLDGVYQDTQY. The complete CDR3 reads CASSLDGVYQDTQYF.

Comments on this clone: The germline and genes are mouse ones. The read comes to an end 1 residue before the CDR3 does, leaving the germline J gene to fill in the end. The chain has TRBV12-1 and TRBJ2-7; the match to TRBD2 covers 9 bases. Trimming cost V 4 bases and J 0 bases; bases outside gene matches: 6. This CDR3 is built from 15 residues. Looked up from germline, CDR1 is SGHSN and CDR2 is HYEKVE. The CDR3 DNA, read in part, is TGTGCCAGCTCCCCCGCTGGGGGGGGCTCCTATGAACAGTAC. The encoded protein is CASSPAGGGSYEQY. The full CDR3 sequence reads CASSPAGGGSYEQYF.

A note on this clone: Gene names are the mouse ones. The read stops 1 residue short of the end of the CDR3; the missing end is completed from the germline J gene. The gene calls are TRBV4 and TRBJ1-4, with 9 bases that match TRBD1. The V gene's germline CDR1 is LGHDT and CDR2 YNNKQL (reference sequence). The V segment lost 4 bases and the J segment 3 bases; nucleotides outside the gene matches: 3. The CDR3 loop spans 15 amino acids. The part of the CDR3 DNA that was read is TGTGCCAGCAGCTTCCGGGACAGGGCCAACGAAAGATTATTT. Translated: CASSFRDRANERLF. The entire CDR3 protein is CASSFRDRANERLFF. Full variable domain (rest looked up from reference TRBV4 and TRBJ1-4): ETAVFQTPNYHVTQVGNEVSFNCKQTLGHDTMYWYKQDSKKLLKIMFSYNNKQLIVNETVPRRFSPQSSDKAHLNLRIKSVEPEDSAVYLCASSFRDRANERLFFGHGTKLSVL.

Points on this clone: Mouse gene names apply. The CDR3 reads CASGDKGRSNPEVFF. The sequenced part of the CDR3 DNA is TGTGCCAGCGGTGATAAGGGACGGTCAAACCCAGAAGTCTTC. The chain links TRBV13-2 to TRBJ1-1; perhaps TRBD1 as D (5 bases). Read coverage stops 1 residue before the CDR3 terminus; the germline J gene supplies the remainder. V was clipped by 1 base and J by 6 bases, with 16 bases between them. This CDR3 has 15 amino acids. The V gene's germline CDR1 is NNHNN and CDR2 SYGAGS (reference sequence).

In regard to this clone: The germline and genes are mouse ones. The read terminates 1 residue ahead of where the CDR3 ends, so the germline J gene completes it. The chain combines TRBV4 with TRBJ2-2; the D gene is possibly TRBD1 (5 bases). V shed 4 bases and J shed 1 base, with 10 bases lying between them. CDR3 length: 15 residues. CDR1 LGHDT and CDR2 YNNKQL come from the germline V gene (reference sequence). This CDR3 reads CASSFGQLNTGQLYF. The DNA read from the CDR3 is TGTGCCAGCAGCTTCGGACAATTAAACACCGGGCAGCTCTAC. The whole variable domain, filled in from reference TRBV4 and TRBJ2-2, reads ETAVFQTPNYHVTQVGNEVSFNCKQTLGHDTMYWYKQDSKKLLKIMFSYNNKQLIVNETVPRRFSPQSSDKAHLNLRIKSVEPEDSAVYLCASSFGQLNTGQLYFGEGSKLTVL.

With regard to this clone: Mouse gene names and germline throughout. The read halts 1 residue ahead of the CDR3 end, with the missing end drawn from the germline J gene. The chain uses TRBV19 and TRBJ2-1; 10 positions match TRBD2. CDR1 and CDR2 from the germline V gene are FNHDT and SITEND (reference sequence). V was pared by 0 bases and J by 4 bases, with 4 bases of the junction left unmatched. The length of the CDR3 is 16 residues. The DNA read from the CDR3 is TGTGCCAGCAGTATAGCTATGGGACTGGGGTATGCTGAGCAGTTC. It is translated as CASSIAMGLGYAEQF. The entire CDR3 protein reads CASSIAMGLGYAEQFF.

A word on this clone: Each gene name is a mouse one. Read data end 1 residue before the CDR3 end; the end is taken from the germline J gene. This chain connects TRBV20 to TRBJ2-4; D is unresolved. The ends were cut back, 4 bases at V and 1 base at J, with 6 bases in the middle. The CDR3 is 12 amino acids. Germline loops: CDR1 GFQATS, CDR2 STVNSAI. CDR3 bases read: TGTGGTGCTATGGGAGGTCAAAACACCTTGTAC. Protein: CGAMGGQNTLY. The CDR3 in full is CGAMGGQNTLYF.

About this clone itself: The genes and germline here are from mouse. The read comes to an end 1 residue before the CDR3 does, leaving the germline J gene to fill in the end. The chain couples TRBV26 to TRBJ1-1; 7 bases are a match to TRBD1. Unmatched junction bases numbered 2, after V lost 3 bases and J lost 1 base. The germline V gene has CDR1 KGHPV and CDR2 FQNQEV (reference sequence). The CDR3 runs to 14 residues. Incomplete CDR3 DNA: TGTGCCAGCAGTCTCCACAGGGGAAACACAGAAGTCTTC. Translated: CASSLHRGNTEVF. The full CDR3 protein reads CASSLHRGNTEVFF.

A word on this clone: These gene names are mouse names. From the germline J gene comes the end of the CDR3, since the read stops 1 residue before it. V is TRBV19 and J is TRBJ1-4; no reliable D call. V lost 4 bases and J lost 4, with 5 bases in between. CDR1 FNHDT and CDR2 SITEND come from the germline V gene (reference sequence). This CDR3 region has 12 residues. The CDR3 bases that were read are TGTGCCAGCAGTGGCAACAACGAAAGATTATTT. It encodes CASSGNNERLF. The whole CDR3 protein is CASSGNNERLFF.

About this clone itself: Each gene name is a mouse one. The CDR3 region is CASSRGQGVSAETLYF. The DNA read from the CDR3 is TGTGCCAGCAGTAGAGGACAGGGGGTTAGTGCAGAAACGCTGTAT. This chain connects TRBV19 to TRBJ2-3; 10 bases are a match to TRBD1. The missing CDR3 end, 1 residue past where the read stops, is filled in from the germline J gene. CDR1 and CDR2 from the germline V gene are FNHDT and SITEND (reference sequence). The CDR3 covers 16 residues. V lost 3 bases and J lost 0; bases outside the gene matches: 4.

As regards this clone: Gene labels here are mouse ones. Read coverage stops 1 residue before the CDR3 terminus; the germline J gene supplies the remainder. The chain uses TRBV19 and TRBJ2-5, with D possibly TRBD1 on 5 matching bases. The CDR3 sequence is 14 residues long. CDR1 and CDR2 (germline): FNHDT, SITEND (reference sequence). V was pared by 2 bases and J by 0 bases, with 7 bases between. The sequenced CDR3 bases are TGTGCCAGCAGTATGAGGGGTAACCAAGACACCCAGTAC. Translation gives CASSMRGNQDTQY. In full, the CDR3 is CASSMRGNQDTQYF. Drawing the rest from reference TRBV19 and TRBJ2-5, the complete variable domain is GGIITQTPKFLIGQEGQKLTLKCQQNFNHDTMYWYRQDSGKGLRLIYYSITENDLQKGDLSEGYDASREKKSSFSLTVTSAQKNEMAVFLCASSMRGNQDTQYFGPGTRLLVL.

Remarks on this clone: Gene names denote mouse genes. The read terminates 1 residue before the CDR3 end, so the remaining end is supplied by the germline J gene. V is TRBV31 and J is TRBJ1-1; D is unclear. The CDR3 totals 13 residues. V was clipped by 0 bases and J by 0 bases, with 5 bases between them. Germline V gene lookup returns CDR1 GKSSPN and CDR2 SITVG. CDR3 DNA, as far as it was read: TGTGCCTGGAGTCTTTCGACAAACACAGAAGTCTTC. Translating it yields CAWSLSTNTEVF. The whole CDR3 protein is CAWSLSTNTEVFF.

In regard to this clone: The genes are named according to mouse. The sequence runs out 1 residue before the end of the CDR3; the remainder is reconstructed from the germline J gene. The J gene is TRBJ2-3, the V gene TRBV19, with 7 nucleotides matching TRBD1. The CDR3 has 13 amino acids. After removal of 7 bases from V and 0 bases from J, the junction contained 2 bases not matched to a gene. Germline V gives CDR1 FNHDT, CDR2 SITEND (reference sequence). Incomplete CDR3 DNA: TGTGCCAGCCGGGACAGTAGTGCAGAAACGCTGTAT. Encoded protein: CASRDSSAETLY. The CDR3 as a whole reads CASRDSSAETLYF.

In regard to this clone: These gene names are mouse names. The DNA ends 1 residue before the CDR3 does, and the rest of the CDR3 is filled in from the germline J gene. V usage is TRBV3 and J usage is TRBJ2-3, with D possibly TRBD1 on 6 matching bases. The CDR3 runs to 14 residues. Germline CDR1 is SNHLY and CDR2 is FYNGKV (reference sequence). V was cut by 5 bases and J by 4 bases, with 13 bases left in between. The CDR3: CASSPWDKSETLYF. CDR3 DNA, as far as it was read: TGTGCCAGCAGCCCCTGGGACAAATCAGAAACGCTGTAT.

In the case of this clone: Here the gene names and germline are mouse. The DNA read from the CDR3 is TGTGCTAGCAGTTTATTAGCAAACTCCGACTACACC. It yields the protein CASSLLANSDYT. The complete CDR3 protein is CASSLLANSDYTF. The chain couples TRBV29 to TRBJ1-2; D unclear. The CDR3 end falls 1 residue outside the read, so it is completed with the germline J gene. V was cut by 1 base and J by 0 bases, with 3 bases left in between. CDR1 MSHET and CDR2 SYDVDS come from the germline V gene. This CDR3 comprises 13 residues. The entire variable domain, with the rest obtained from reference TRBV29 and TRBJ1-2, is as follows: DMKVTQMPRYLIKRMGENVLLECGQDMSHETMYWYRQDPGLGLQLIYISYDVDSNSEGDIPKGYRVSRKKREHFSLILDSAKTNQTSVYFCASSLLANSDYTFGSGTRLLVI.

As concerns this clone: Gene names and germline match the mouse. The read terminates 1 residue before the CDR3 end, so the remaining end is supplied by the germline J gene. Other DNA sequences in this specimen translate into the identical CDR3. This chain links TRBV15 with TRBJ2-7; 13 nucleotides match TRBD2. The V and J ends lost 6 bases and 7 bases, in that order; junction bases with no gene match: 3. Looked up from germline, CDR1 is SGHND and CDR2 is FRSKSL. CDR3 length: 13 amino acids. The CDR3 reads CASRDWGGGEQYF. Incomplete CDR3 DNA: TGTGCCAGCAGGGACTGGGGGGGCGGGGAACAGTAC. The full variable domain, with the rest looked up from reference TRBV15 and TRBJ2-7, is DAGVTQTPRHEVAEKGQTIILKCEPVSGHNDLFWYRQTKIQGLELLSYFRSKSLMEDGGAFKDRFKAEMLNSSFSTLKIQPTEPKDSAVYLCASRDWGGGEQYFGPGTRLTVL.

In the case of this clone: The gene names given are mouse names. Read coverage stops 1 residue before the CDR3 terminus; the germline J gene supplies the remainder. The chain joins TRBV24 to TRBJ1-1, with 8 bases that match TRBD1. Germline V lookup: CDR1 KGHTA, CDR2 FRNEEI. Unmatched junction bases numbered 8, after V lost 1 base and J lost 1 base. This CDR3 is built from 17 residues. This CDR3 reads CASSLSSDRGGNTEVFF. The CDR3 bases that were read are TGTGCCAGCAGTCTGTCCTCCGACAGGGGAGGAAACACAGAAGTCTTC.

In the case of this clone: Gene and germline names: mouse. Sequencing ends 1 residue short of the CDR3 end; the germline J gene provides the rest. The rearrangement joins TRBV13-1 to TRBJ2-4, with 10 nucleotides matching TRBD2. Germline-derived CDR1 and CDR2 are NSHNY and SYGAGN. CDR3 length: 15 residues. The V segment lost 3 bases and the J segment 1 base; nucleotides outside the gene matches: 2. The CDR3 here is CASSGGLGGQNTLYF. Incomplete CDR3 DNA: TGTGCCAGCAGTGGCGGACTGGGGGGTCAAAACACCTTGTAC.